Sequencing of this T cell receptor (beta chain) was carried out in a study of hypomethylating agent response in myelodysplastic syndrome. Clones were read by immunoSEQ multiplex PCR, and TCRdb kept only the in-frame ones, dropping some. The repertoire includes about 6,000 clones, around 80% of them detected once, and around 10% sits in the top ten. V shed 7 bases, J shed 2 bases, and the junction held 7 bases outside the gene matches. The CDR3 loop spans 15 amino acids. The germline V gene encodes CDR1 LNHDA and CDR2 SQIVND (reference sequence). The chain is built from TRBV19 and TRBJ1-1, with TRBD1 matching over 10 bases. The origin of this receptor is a human donor with myelodysplastic syndrome. This specimen was bone marrow, taken before or after starting hypomethylating agent treatment for myelodysplastic syndrome (not recorded which). The CDR3 DNA sequence: TGTGCCAGTAAAAAGGGACAGGGGACAAACACTGAAGCTTTCTTT. It is translated as CASKKGQGTNTEAFF.